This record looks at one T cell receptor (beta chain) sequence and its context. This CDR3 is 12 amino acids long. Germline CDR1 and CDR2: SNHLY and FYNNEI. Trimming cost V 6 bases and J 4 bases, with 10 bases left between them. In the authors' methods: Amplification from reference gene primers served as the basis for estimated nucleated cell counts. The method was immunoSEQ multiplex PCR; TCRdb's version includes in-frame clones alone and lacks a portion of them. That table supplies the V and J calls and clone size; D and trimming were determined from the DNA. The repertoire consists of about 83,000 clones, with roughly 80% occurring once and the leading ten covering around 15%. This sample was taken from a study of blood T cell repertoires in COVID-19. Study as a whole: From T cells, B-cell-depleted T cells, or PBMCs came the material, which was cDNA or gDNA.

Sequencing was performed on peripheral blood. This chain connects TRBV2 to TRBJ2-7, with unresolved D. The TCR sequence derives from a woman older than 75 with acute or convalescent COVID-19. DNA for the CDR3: TGTGCCAGCAGGATCGACACTTACGAGCAGTACTTC. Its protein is CASRIDTYEQYF.